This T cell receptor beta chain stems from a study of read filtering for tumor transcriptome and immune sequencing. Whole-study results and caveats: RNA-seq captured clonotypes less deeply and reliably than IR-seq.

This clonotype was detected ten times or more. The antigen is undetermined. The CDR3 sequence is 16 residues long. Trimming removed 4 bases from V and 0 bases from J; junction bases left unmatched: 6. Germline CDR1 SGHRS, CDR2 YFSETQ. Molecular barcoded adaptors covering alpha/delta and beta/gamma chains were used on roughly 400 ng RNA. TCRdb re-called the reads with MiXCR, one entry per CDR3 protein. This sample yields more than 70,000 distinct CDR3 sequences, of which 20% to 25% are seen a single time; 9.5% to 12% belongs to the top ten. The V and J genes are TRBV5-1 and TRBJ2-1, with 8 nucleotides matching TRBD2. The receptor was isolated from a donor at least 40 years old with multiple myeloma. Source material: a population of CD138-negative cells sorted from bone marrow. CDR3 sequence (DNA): TGCGCCAGCAGCCCGGGGGGGCCGGGCTCCTACAATGAGCAGTTCTTC. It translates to CASSPGGPGSYNEQFF. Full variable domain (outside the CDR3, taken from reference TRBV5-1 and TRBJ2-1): KAGVTQTPRYLIKTRGQQVTLSCSPISGHRSVSWYQQTPGQGLQFLFEYFSETQRNKGNFPGRFSGRQFSNSRSEMNVSTLELGDSALYLCASSPGGPGSYNEQFFGPGTRLTVL.